Following are 4 T cell receptor beta chains from one sample sequenced in a study of blood T cells in healthy people across ages. Then a second PCR, running about 6 to 11 cycles, was carried out with a sample-barcoded 5' primer and a J-beta primer mix. One entry per CDR3 protein results from TCRdb running MiXCR on the 5' RACE reads. Among just under 900,000 distinct CDR3 sequences listed, under 30% were seen once. What was sequenced was blood. These receptors all stem from a woman over 75 in good health.

As regards this clonotype: A read error may explain this, as a much larger clone is one base away. This chain joins TRBV18 and TRBJ2-1; D uncertain. Germline CDR1 reads KGHSH; CDR2 reads LQKENI. Trimming took off 0 bases at V and 6 bases at J, with 12 bases between the two ends. The CDR3 covers 15 residues. Here the CDR3 DNA reads TGTGCCAGCTCACCACCCGGCCAAGCCAGCAATGAGCAGTTCTTC. Protein: CASSPPGQASNEQFF.

This clonotype was counted between two and nine times. V gene TRBV30 combines with J gene TRBJ1-2; 7 bases are shared with TRBD1. CDR1 is GTSNPN and CDR2 is SVGIG in the germline V gene (reference sequence). The CDR3 sequence is 15 residues long. The V and J ends lost 3 bases and 3 bases, in that order; junction bases with no gene match: 10. The CDR3 sequence is CAWRGVGTDYYGYTF. The CDR3 DNA reads as TGTGCCTGGAGGGGGGTCGGGACAGACTACTATGGCTACACCTTC.

This clonotype has at least ten counts. This rearrangement joins TRBV29-1 to TRBJ1-2, with D uncertain. Trimming removed 6 bases at V and 6 bases at J, with 20 bases between. The V gene's germline CDR1 is SQVTM and CDR2 ANQGSEA. The CDR3 spans 14 residues. The CDR3 sequence is CSVDNSGELDGYTF. CDR3 coding DNA: TGCAGCGTCGACAACAGTGGCGAGTTAGATGGCTACACCTTC.

This clonotype was found many times. The chain employs TRBV7-9 and TRBJ2-7; D assignment may be TRBD1 or TRBD2 (5 bases each). CDR1 is SEHNR and CDR2 is FQNEAQ in the germline V gene (reference sequence). The CDR3 totals 14 residues. The germline V and J ends were trimmed by 6 bases and 7 bases, with 19 bases remaining between them. The CDR3 spells CASSHLGGGKEQYF. The DNA for the CDR3 is TGTGCCAGCAGTCACTTGGGTGGGGGAAAGGAGCAGTACTTC.